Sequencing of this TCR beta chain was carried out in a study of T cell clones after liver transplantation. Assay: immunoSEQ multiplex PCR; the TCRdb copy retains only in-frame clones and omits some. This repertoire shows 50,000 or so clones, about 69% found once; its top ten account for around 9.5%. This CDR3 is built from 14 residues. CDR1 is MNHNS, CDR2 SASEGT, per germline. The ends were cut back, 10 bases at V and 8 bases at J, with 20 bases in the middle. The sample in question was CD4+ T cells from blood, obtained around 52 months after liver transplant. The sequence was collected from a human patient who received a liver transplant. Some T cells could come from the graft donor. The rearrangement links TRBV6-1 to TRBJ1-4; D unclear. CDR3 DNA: TGTGCCACGCTTAGCTCGGAGATAAACGAAAAACTGTTTTTT. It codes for CATLSSEINEKLFF.